Shown below are 21 T cell receptor beta chains from a single sample sequenced in a study of naive and memory T cell subsets. Amplification of ligated cDNA took four PCR rounds with SP2 and nested alpha and beta constant primers. TCRdb recomputed calls from the 5' RACE reads with MiXCR, one row per CDR3 protein. The data hold some 60,000 distinct CDR3 sequences, with about 7.1% observed a single time. TCR cDNA received a 3' ligated oligonucleotide that carried a UMI. The receptors come from a female donor in good health.

This clonotype was recorded many times. The chain is built from TRBV25-1 and TRBJ1-6; a weak D match, TRBD1 (6 bases). The CDR3 is 16 residues long. With 1 base removed from V and 3 bases from J, the gap between germline ends came to 10 bases. Germline CDR1 is MGHDK and CDR2 is SYGVNS. The CDR3 spells CASSESGGGYNSPLHF. Here the CDR3 DNA reads TGTGCCAGCAGTGAATCGGGAGGGGGCTATAATTCACCCCTCCACTTT.

V gene TRBV28 combines with J gene TRBJ1-5; TRBD1 is a possible D gene (5 bases). CDR3 length: 15 amino acids. Trimming left V 3 bases short and J 2 bases short, with 11 bases between. Germline assignment: CDR1 MDHEN and CDR2 SYDVKM. The CDR3 nucleotides are TGTGCCAGCAGTTTCAACCGGGGCGGCAATCAGCCCCAGCATTTT. Amino acid sequence: CASSFNRGGNQPQHF.

This clonotype has a handful of counts. This chain joins TRBV10-3 and TRBJ2-3; 7 bases are a match to TRBD1. Germline CDR1 reads ENHRY; CDR2 reads SYGVKD. This CDR3 has 16 amino acids. The V and J ends lost 0 bases and 6 bases, in that order; junction bases with no gene match: 9. The CDR3 here is CAISESAGGSLDTQYF. CDR3 nucleotide sequence: TGTGCCATCAGTGAGTCGGCAGGGGGTTCTTTGGATACGCAGTATTTT.

This clonotype was seen a handful of times. The gene calls are TRBV4-1 and TRBJ2-3; perhaps TRBD2 as D (5 bases). The CDR3 sequence is 13 residues long. The V gene's germline CDR1 is MGHRA and CDR2 YSYEKL. The V gene lost 2 bases and the J gene lost 6 bases, with 9 bases spanning the gap. This chain's CDR3 is CASSQTPGDTQYF. The CDR3 DNA sequence: TGCGCCAGCAGCCAAACACCGGGGGATACGCAGTATTTT.

The chain combines TRBV28 with TRBJ1-2; 8 nucleotides agree with TRBD1. Germline V CDR1 and CDR2: MDHEN, SYDVKM. The CDR3 is 17 amino acids. The V and J ends lost 1 base and 2 bases, in that order; junction bases with no gene match: 9. The CDR3 DNA sequence: TGTGCCAGCAGTTTATACCGACAGGGGAAGGCCAACTATGGCTACACCTTC. This encodes CASSLYRQGKANYGYTF.

This clonotype has at least ten counts. The chain couples TRBV6-5 to TRBJ1-3; tentative D call: TRBD1 (5 bases). The V end lost 0 bases, the J end lost 4 bases, and 10 bases lay between the germline ends. Germline CDR1 and CDR2: MNHEY and SVGAGI. This CDR3 comprises 15 residues. Here the CDR3 DNA reads TGTGCCAGCAGTTACTCCGGCAGGGCGGGAAACACCATATATTTT. This gives the protein CASSYSGRAGNTIYF.

This clonotype was observed many times. This rearrangement joins TRBV13 to TRBJ2-1, with D possibly matching TRBD2 (5 bases). This CDR3 has 17 residues. Germline CDR1 and CDR2: PRHDT and FYEKMQ (reference sequence). V gave up 5 bases and J gave up 0 bases, with 17 bases separating them. This chain's CDR3 is CASSPPPGSSSYNEQFF. In DNA, the CDR3 is TGTGCCAGCAGCCCACCACCGGGGTCCAGCTCCTACAATGAGCAGTTCTTC.

The J gene is TRBJ1-2, the V gene TRBV2; 11 bases agree with TRBD1. The CDR3 totals 13 residues. Germline assignment: CDR1 SNHLY and CDR2 FYNNEI. V was clipped by 7 bases and J by 8 bases; unmatched bases: 6. The CDR3: CASNTDRGPGYTF. CDR3 DNA: TGTGCCAGCAACACGGACAGGGGGCCGGGCTACACCTTC.

The genes are TRBV7-2 and TRBJ2-1; D gene unclear. The CDR3 has 14 amino acids. Germline values: CDR1 SGHTA, CDR2 FQGNSA. The V and J ends lost 1 base and 8 bases respectively, with 12 bases between them. The CDR3 protein is CASSLVAGVDEQFF. In DNA form, the CDR3 reads TGTGCCAGCAGCTTAGTAGCAGGCGTCGATGAGCAGTTCTTC.

This clonotype was picked up many times. V usage is TRBV29-1 and J usage is TRBJ1-3; D is unresolved. Trimming left V 4 bases short and J 0 bases short, with 7 bases between. Germline values: CDR1 SQVTM, CDR2 ANQGSEA. The CDR3 extends over 13 amino acids. CDR3 sequence (DNA): TGCAGCGTTGGATCCCTCTCTGGAAACACCATATATTTT. Translated, it gives CSVGSLSGNTIYF.

This clonotype was detected only a few times. The chain carries TRBV27 and TRBJ2-7; D assignment may be TRBD1 or TRBD2 (6 bases each). The CDR3 covers 15 residues. Germline V gene lookup returns CDR1 MNHEY and CDR2 SMNVEV (reference sequence). Trimming removed 3 bases at V and 8 bases at J, with 20 bases between. CDR3 protein: CASSLGTGAVLKQYF. The CDR3 DNA is TGTGCCAGCAGTTTGGGCACGGGGGCAGTTCTGAAGCAGTACTTC.

Only a few counts were recorded for this clonotype. The chain recombines TRBV29-1 with TRBJ1-1; no clear D gene. The V end was cut by 6 bases, the J end by 1 base, with 9 bases between. The germline V gene has CDR1 SQVTM and CDR2 ANQGSEA. The CDR3 has 12 residues. DNA of the CDR3: TGCAGCGTGGGAACTACGAACACTGAAGCTTTCTTT. Translating gives CSVGTTNTEAFF.

This sequence joins TRBV2 and TRBJ1-6, with 7 bases that match TRBD1. Germline CDR1 and CDR2: SNHLY and FYNNEI. V lost 6 bases to trimming and J lost 1 base; unmatched junction nucleotides: 6. The CDR3 extends over 16 amino acids. The CDR3 here is CASRWDSGSYNSPLHF. The CDR3, as DNA: TGTGCCAGCAGATGGGACAGTGGATCCTATAATTCACCCCTCCACTTT.

Only a few counts were recorded for this clonotype. The V and J genes are TRBV12-3 or TRBV12-4 and TRBJ1-1, with D uncertain. The germline V and J ends were trimmed by 3 bases and 7 bases, with 6 bases remaining between them. This CDR3 contains 11 residues. The CDR3 coding sequence is TGTGCCAGCAGTTTGACGGGTGAAGCTTTCTTT. It is translated as CASSLTGEAFF.

This clonotype has ten or more counts. The V call is TRBV12-3 or TRBV12-4, the J call TRBJ1-6; tentatively, D is TRBD1 (5 bases). CDR3 length: 15 residues. The V end lost 6 bases, the J end lost 9 bases, and 18 bases lay between the germline ends. CDR3 nucleotide sequence: TGTGCCAGCAGCTTAACGGGGCAAGGGACTTCACCCCTCCACTTT. Residues: CASSLTGQGTSPLHF.

This clonotype has a count of ten or more. The genes are TRBV20-1 and TRBJ2-1; the D call may be TRBD1 or TRBD2 (5 bases each). Germline V gene sequence: CDR1 DFQATT, CDR2 SNEGSKA (reference sequence). V lost 3 bases and J 0 bases, leaving 9 bases between the germline ends. This CDR3 spans 14 amino acids. Written as DNA, the CDR3 is TGCAGTGCTAGTCCAGGGAGCTCCTACAATGAGCAGTTCTTC. As protein: CSASPGSSYNEQFF.

This rearrangement joins TRBV7-2 to TRBJ1-1; a weak D match, TRBD1 (5 bases). There are 15 residues in the CDR3. Trimming removed 7 bases from V and 7 bases from J, with 22 bases in between. The germline V gene encodes CDR1 SGHTA and CDR2 FQGNSA. The CDR3 bases are TGTGCCAGCACCACGTTCGGGGGGTTGGCGGATGAAGCTTTCTTT. Protein sequence: CASTTFGGLADEAFF.

This clonotype has a count of ten or more. V usage is TRBV2 and J usage is TRBJ2-1, with D unclear. V was pared by 6 bases and J by 5 bases, with 17 bases between. Germline lookup yields CDR1 SNHLY and CDR2 FYNNEI. CDR3 length: 15 residues. CDR3 DNA sequence: TGTGCCAGCAGAATTGGGATTTTAAGTAACAATGAGCAGTTCTTC. Its translation is CASRIGILSNNEQFF.

This clonotype was counted at least ten times. The chain joins TRBV18 to TRBJ1-5; D may be TRBD1 (6 bases). Trimming took off 6 bases at V and 5 bases at J, with 11 bases between the two ends. The germline V gene encodes CDR1 KGHSH and CDR2 LQKENI. The CDR3 consists of 13 residues. The CDR3, as DNA: TGTGCCAGCTCGCTTTACAGGGATCAGCCCCAGCATTTT. Translation: CASSLYRDQPQHF.

This clonotype turned up a few times. The V call is TRBV6-6, the J call TRBJ2-6; D gene ambiguous. V lost 5 bases to trimming and J lost 3 bases, with 11 bases between them. The germline CDR1 and CDR2 sequences are MNHNY and SVGAGI (reference sequence). The CDR3 covers 15 residues. The CDR3, as DNA: TGTGCCAGCAGTAACCACAGATTTGGGGCCAACGTCCTGACTTTC. Amino acid sequence: CASSNHRFGANVLTF.

This chain uses TRBV12-3 or TRBV12-4 with TRBJ1-5; tentatively, D is TRBD1 (5 bases). This CDR3 has 16 residues. The V end lost 4 bases, the J end lost 2 bases, and 15 bases lay between the germline ends. CDR3 region: CASSSQGSLGNQPQHF. CDR3 DNA: TGTGCCAGCAGTTCCCAGGGTTCGCTCGGCAATCAGCCCCAGCATTTT.